Below, 26 T cell receptor beta chains from the same sample are listed, as sequenced in a study of breast tumors, draining lymph nodes, adjacent tissues. Samples came from axillary lymph nodes draining the breast cancer. TCRdb reanalysed the multiplex PCR reads using MiXCR and keeps one entry per CDR3 protein. The table lists approximately 300,000 distinct CDR3 sequences, over 25% of them singletons. Sequenced material: axillary lymph node tissue. Receptors originate from a female donor with breast cancer. Some clones in this sample may be carry-over from other donors' samples.

This clonotype was observed many times. The chain employs TRBV5-1 and TRBJ2-7, with D hard to call. With 0 bases removed from V and 7 bases from J, the gap between germline ends came to 14 bases. This CDR3 has 14 amino acids. Germline assignment: CDR1 SGHRS and CDR2 YFSETQ. This chain's CDR3 is CASSLEVSLGEQYF. The CDR3 DNA reads as TGCGCCAGCAGCTTGGAAGTCTCCCTTGGGGAGCAGTACTTC.

The CDR3 DNA sequence: TGCAGTGCTCGGGTGCGCGGGGCCAACGTCCTGACTTTC. Protein sequence: CSARVRGANVLTF. The chain carries TRBV20-1 and TRBJ2-6; D is uncertain. The CDR3 spans 13 residues. In germline, CDR1 is DFQATT, CDR2 SNEGSKA (reference sequence). V lost 5 bases, J lost 4 bases, and 9 bases lay in between.

As concerns this clonotype: Since a much larger clone is just one base distant, this may be a read error. The J gene is TRBJ2-5, the V gene TRBV7-2; possibly TRBD1 for D (6 bases). This CDR3 has 15 amino acids. The germline CDR1 and CDR2 sequences are SGHTA and FQGNSA. DNA for the CDR3: TGTGCCAGCAGCTCGAACAGGGTAGTAGTGGAGACCCAGCACTTC. It is translated as CASSSNRVVVETQHF.

As regards this clonotype: With a much larger clone just one base away, this may be a read error. V is TRBV7-9 and J is TRBJ1-2; perhaps TRBD1 as D (5 bases). CDR3 length: 15 residues. CDR1 is SEHNR and CDR2 is FQNEAQ in the germline V gene (reference sequence). CDR3 protein: CASSTRVGDNYGYPF. The DNA of the CDR3 is TGTGCCAGCAGCACCCGGGTGGGGGATAACTATGGCTACCCCTTC. The full variable domain, with the rest looked up from reference TRBV7-9 and TRBJ1-2, is DTGVSQNPRHKITKRGQNVTFRCDPISEHNRLYWYRQTLGQGPEFLTYFQNEAQLEKSRLLSDRFSAERPKGSFSTLEIQRTEQGDSAMYLCASSTRVGDNYGYPFGSGTRLTVV.

This clonotype was found many times. V gene TRBV29-1 combines with J gene TRBJ2-1, with D perhaps TRBD1 or TRBD2 (8 bases each). Germline V gene lookup returns CDR1 SQVTM and CDR2 ANQGSEA. Between the trimmed V and J ends, which lost 3 bases and 0 bases, there was a span of 18 bases. CDR3 length: 17 residues. This chain's CDR3 is CSVDGGDRISSYNEQFF. The CDR3 nucleotides are TGCAGCGTTGACGGGGGGGACAGGATAAGCTCCTACAATGAGCAGTTCTTC.

This clonotype was seen many times. This chain connects TRBV5-6 to TRBJ2-7; D may correspond to TRBD1 or TRBD2 (5 bases each). Between the trimmed V and J ends, which lost 4 bases and 3 bases, there was a span of 14 bases. Germline lookup yields CDR1 SGHDT and CDR2 YYEEEE. This CDR3 is built from 14 residues. The chain's CDR3 is CASSLKGRNYEQYF. As DNA, the CDR3 is TGTGCCAGCAGCCTAAAGGGACGAAACTACGAGCAGTACTTC.

In its sample, this clonotype was seen many times. V and J are TRBV5-1 and TRBJ1-4, with TRBD1 matching over 8 bases. The CDR3 runs 16 residues. Per germline, CDR1 SGHRS and CDR2 YFSETQ. The V and J ends lost 4 bases and 0 bases, in that order; junction bases with no gene match: 5. The CDR3 here is CASSPGQGSTNEKLFF. The CDR3 DNA sequence: TGCGCCAGCAGCCCAGGACAGGGCTCAACTAATGAAAAACTGTTTTTT.

The chain joins TRBV9 to TRBJ1-6; D gene unclear. CDR3 length: 15 residues. CDR1 and CDR2 from the germline V gene are SGDLS and YYNGEE. Deletions cut 0 bases from V and 10 bases from J, with 14 bases between. The CDR3 DNA reads as TGTGCCAGCAGCGTAGCTTCCGGGGAGGGCTCACCCCTCCACTTT. Translation gives CASSVASGEGSPLHF. Full variable domain (missing parts from reference TRBV9 and TRBJ1-6): DSGVTQTPKHLITATGQRVTLRCSPRSGDLSVYWYQQSLDQGLQFLIQYYNGEERAKGNILERFSAQQFPDLHSELNLSSLELGDSALYFCASSVASGEGSPLHFGNGTRLTVT.

As concerns this clonotype: A read error may be the cause here, since a much bigger clone is one base away. The rearrangement joins TRBV6-6 to TRBJ1-5, with D possibly TRBD1 on 6 matching bases. Germline V gene lookup returns CDR1 MNHNY and CDR2 SVGAGI (reference sequence). This CDR3 is 14 amino acids long. V lost 5 bases and J 7 bases, leaving 15 bases between the germline ends. CDR3 DNA sequence: TGTGCCAGCAGTCACGTTACTCAGGGGCAGCCCCAGCATTTT. Translation: CASSHVTQGQPQHF.

This clonotype showed up just a few times. The V and J genes are TRBV12-3 or TRBV12-4 and TRBJ2-1; D might be TRBD2 (6 bases). The CDR3 totals 13 residues. The ends were cut back, 3 bases at V and 8 bases at J, with 11 bases in the middle. The CDR3 region is CASSFGGEDEQFF. CDR3 DNA sequence: TGTGCCAGCAGTTTCGGGGGAGAAGATGAGCAGTTCTTC.

Concerning this clonotype: A clone one base away is much larger, so this may be a read error. The CDR3 end shows no conserved phenylalanine or tryptophan, and so a read error is likely. The rearrangement uses TRBV7-9 and TRBJ2-2; D possibly matches TRBD1 or TRBD2 (5 bases each). The length of the CDR3 is 14 residues. Germline CDR1 reads SEHNR; CDR2 reads FQNEAQ (reference sequence). Trimming pared 5 bases from V and 6 bases from J, leaving 13 bases between. CDR3 sequence reads: CASSPMLGAGELFL. The CDR3 DNA sequence: TGTGCCAGCAGCCCCATGCTGGGGGCCGGGGAGCTGTTTCTT.

Worth noting for this clonotype: This clone may be a read error of a much larger clone one base away. This chain uses TRBV6-5 with TRBJ1-5, with unresolved D. Between the trimmed V and J ends, which lost 6 bases and 2 bases, there was a span of 14 bases. This CDR3 has 15 residues. In germline, CDR1 is MNHEY, CDR2 SVGAGI. CDR3 protein: CASRPLVWGNQPQHF. For the CDR3, the DNA is TGTGCCAGCAGGCCCCTCGTGTGGGGCAATCAGCCCCAGCATTTT.

Notes on this clonotype: A read error may account for a junction end that differs from germline. The chain combines TRBV11-2 with TRBJ1-2; D gene ambiguous. CDR3 length equals 13 residues. CDR1 is SGHAT, CDR2 FQNNGV, per germline. CDR3 in amino acids: CASSSDFNSGYTF. In DNA form, the CDR3 reads TGTGCCAGCAGCTCGGACTTCAACTCTGGCTACACCTTC. Filled out from reference TRBV11-2 and TRBJ1-2, the complete variable domain reads EAGVAQSPRYKIIEKRQSVAFWCNPISGHATLYWYQQILGQGPKLLIQFQNNGVVDDSQLPKDRFSAERLKGVDSTLKIQPAKLEDSAVYLCASSSDFNSGYTFGSGTRLTVV.

This clonotype was counted ten times or more. J is TRBJ1-3 and V is TRBV7-6, with 9 bases identical to TRBD1. This CDR3 has 14 amino acids. Germline CDR1 is SGHVS and CDR2 is FNYEAQ. The V and J ends lost 4 bases and 3 bases, in that order; junction bases with no gene match: 1. CDR3 sequence reads: CASSSTGGGNTIYF. The CDR3 nucleotides are TGTGCCAGCAGCTCGACAGGGGGTGGAAACACCATATATTTT. Based on the CDR3 plus reference TRBV7-6 and TRBJ1-3, the full variable domain is GAGVSQSPRYKVTKRGQDVALRCDPISGHVSLYWYRQALGQGPEFLTYFNYEAQQDKSGLPNDRFSAERPEGSISTLTIQRTEQRDSAMYRCASSSTGGGNTIYFGEGSWLTVV.

The V and J genes are TRBV7-6 and TRBJ2-1; TRBD2 agrees at 12 bases. Germline V gene sequence: CDR1 SGHVS, CDR2 FNYEAQ. The CDR3 has 13 residues. Unmatched junction bases numbered 5, after V lost 8 bases and J lost 9 bases. CDR3 region: CASQQLAGGEQFF. CDR3 in DNA: TGTGCCAGCCAGCAACTAGCGGGAGGTGAGCAGTTCTTC. Variable domain in full (rest from reference TRBV7-6 and TRBJ2-1): GAGVSQSPRYKVTKRGQDVALRCDPISGHVSLYWYRQALGQGPEFLTYFNYEAQQDKSGLPNDRFSAERPEGSISTLTIQRTEQRDSAMYRCASQQLAGGEQFFGPGTRLTVL.

The chain combines TRBV12-3 or TRBV12-4 with TRBJ1-2; 7 bases fit TRBD1. The V and J ends lost 3 bases and 1 base, in that order; junction bases with no gene match: 5. The CDR3 has 15 amino acids. The CDR3 region is CASSLGQTINYGYTF. The DNA of the CDR3 is TGTGCCAGCAGTTTGGGACAGACTATTAACTATGGCTACACCTTC.

The V call is TRBV7-8, the J call TRBJ1-3; TRBD1 is a possible D gene (6 bases). The CDR3 runs to 13 residues. CDR1 SGHVS and CDR2 FQNEAQ come from the germline V gene. V gave up 4 bases and J gave up 8 bases, with 12 bases separating them. The CDR3 sequence is CASSSGQGDTIYF. CDR3 bases: TGTGCCAGCAGCTCGGGACAAGGAGACACCATATATTTT.

This clonotype was seen ten or more times. The chain recombines TRBV19 with TRBJ2-7; 7 nucleotides line up with TRBD1. The J segment lost 1 base and the V segment lost 5 bases, leaving 5 bases of the junction unmatched. The CDR3 covers 14 residues. Germline V gene lookup returns CDR1 LNHDA and CDR2 SQIVND (reference sequence). CDR3 amino acids: CASSVYRGSYEQYF. The CDR3 DNA sequence: TGTGCCAGTAGTGTCTACAGGGGATCCTACGAGCAGTACTTC.

This clonotype was seen ten or more times. The chain carries TRBV12-3 or TRBV12-4 and TRBJ2-5; D might be TRBD1 (6 bases). The CDR3 sequence is 14 residues long. V was shortened by 5 bases and J by 2 bases, with 12 bases between the two germline ends. CDR3: CASSPGTTQETQYF. CDR3 bases: TGTGCCAGCAGTCCCGGGACAACTCAAGAGACCCAGTACTTC.

This clonotype was found many times. The CDR3 loop is CSVEEGDRGNYEQYF. In nucleotides, the CDR3 is TGCAGCGTTGAAGAGGGGGACAGGGGTAATTACGAGCAGTACTTC. The chain couples TRBV29-1 to TRBJ2-7; TRBD1 aligns across 10 bases. The CDR3 consists of 15 residues. The ends lost 0 bases at V and 4 bases at J; junction bases unmatched: 6. CDR1 is SQVTM and CDR2 is ANQGSEA in the germline V gene.

This clonotype has ten or more counts. The chain has TRBV11-3 and TRBJ2-5; no reliable D call. With 3 bases removed from V and 5 bases from J, the gap between germline ends came to 4 bases. The CDR3 extends over 11 amino acids. The germline gives CDR1 SGHNT, CDR2 YENEEA. The CDR3: CASSFDETQYF. The CDR3 DNA reads as TGTGCCAGCAGCTTTGATGAGACCCAGTACTTC.

Ten or more counts support this clonotype. The rearrangement uses TRBV2 and TRBJ2-1; D call uncertain. The CDR3 loop spans 10 amino acids. Germline CDR1 and CDR2: SNHLY and FYNNEI. Trimming shortened V by 6 bases and J by 10 bases, and 7 bases separated the two germline ends. The CDR3 DNA reads as TGTGCCAGCAGGGGGAACGAGCAGTTCTTC. Residues: CASRGNEQFF.

This clonotype was found many times. This sequence joins TRBV12-3 or TRBV12-4 and TRBJ1-4; 9 nucleotides match TRBD1. Trimming cost V 6 bases and J 7 bases; bases outside gene matches: 9. The CDR3 totals 15 residues. The CDR3 nucleotides are TGTGCCAGCAGCCCCGGACAGGGGTTTAGTGAAAAACTGTTTTTT. It specifies CASSPGQGFSEKLFF.

This clonotype was seen many times. This chain connects TRBV25-1 to TRBJ2-2; 7 bases fit TRBD1. The germline gives CDR1 MGHDK, CDR2 SYGVNS. CDR3 length equals 14 residues. J gave up 8 bases and V 3 bases, and 6 bases lay outside the gene matches. CDR3 in DNA: TGTGCCAGCAGTGACCGACCACAGGGGGGGGAGCTGTTTTTT. It codes for CASSDRPQGGELFF.

This clonotype was observed at least ten times. The chain has TRBV10-3 and TRBJ2-7; the match to TRBD1 covers 12 bases. Germline lookup yields CDR1 ENHRY and CDR2 SYGVKD. The CDR3 totals 12 residues. Unmatched junction bases numbered 4, after V lost 11 bases and J lost 5 bases. As DNA, the CDR3 is TGTGCCGTGGGACAGGGGGCTGACGAGCAGTACTTC. Encoded protein: CAVGQGADEQYF.

Of note for this clonotype: One junction end does not reproduce the germline sequence, and a read error may be involved. The chain has TRBV6-5 and TRBJ2-1; 9 positions match TRBD1. There are 15 residues in the CDR3. Germline V gene data show CDR1 as MNHEY and CDR2 as SVGAGI. CDR3 DNA: TGTGCCAGCAGTTCCACCGGGACAGGGTTCAATGTGCAGTTCTTC. Its protein product is CASSSTGTGFNVQFF.